Listed below are T cell receptor beta chains from one sample, sequenced in a study of siplizumab effects on memory and regulatory T cells. The table came from immunoSEQ multiplex PCR; TCRdb's copy has only in-frame clones and leaves some out. Here the sample spans approximately 50,000 clones, roughly 92% being singletons. The source material was CD8+ T cells sorted from blood. Receptors were obtained from a human donor in good health. Each CDR3 is given with its conserved first and last residue. A D gene is named only where the DNA matches it firmly. Clone size is given for some rows only: seen once, a few or many times, or a class if the clone is expanded.

V gene	J gene	clone size	D gene	CDR3 protein	CDR3 DNA
TRBV7-9	TRBJ2-1	NA	TRBD2	CASSLDWTSGRETQFF	TGTGCCAGCAGCTTAGATTGGACTAGCGGGAGGGAGACCCAGTTCTTC
TRBV21-1	TRBJ2-7	NA	NA	CASSKVGDRGLYEQYF	TGTGCCAGCAGCAAAGTGGGAGACAGGGGGCTGTACGAGCAGTACTTC
TRBV7-9	TRBJ2-7	NA	NA	CASSSQGGRFGEQYF	TGTGCCAGCAGCTCCCAAGGGGGGAGATTCGGGGAGCAGTACTTC
TRBV14	TRBJ2-5	NA	TRBD2	CASSQVRVAGVEETQYF	TGTGCCAGCAGCCAAGTCCGCGTAGCGGGAGTGGAAGAGACCCAGTACTTC
TRBV13	TRBJ1-1	few	NA	CASSLGPQGRTEAFF	TGTGCCAGCAGCTTAGGTCCCCAGGGTCGTACTGAAGCTTTCTTT
TRBV6-5	TRBJ2-1	NA	TRBD2	CASSYFSGGDNEQFF	TGTGCCAGCAGTTATTTTAGCGGGGGAGACAATGAGCAGTTCTTC
TRBV5-4	TRBJ2-4	NA	TRBD1	CASSQPITGQGFDIQYF	TGTGCCAGCAGCCAACCTATAACGGGACAGGGGTTTGACATTCAGTACTTC
TRBV27	TRBJ2-1	NA	NA	CASRSRSSYNEQFF	TGTGCCAGCAGGAGTCGGAGCTCCTACAATGAGCAGTTCTTC
TRBV27	TRBJ1-5	medium-sized	NA	CASSHMPRDTNQPQHF	TGTGCCAGCAGCCATATGCCCCGGGACACCAATCAGCCCCAGCATTTT
TRBV5-4	TRBJ1-2	NA	TRBD1	CASSFITGENYGYTF	TGTGCCAGCAGCTTCATAACAGGGGAAAACTATGGCTACACCTTC
TRBV7-6	TRBJ2-7	few	NA	CASSLAGEQYF	TGTGCCAGCAGCTTAGCTGGGGAGCAGTACTTC
TRBV4-1	TRBJ2-6	NA	NA	CASSPRTASGANVLTF	TGCGCCAGCAGCCCTCGGACGGCCTCTGGGGCCAACGTCCTGACTTTC
TRBV11-2	TRBJ1-3	NA	NA	CASSLRPPGPGNTIYF	TGTGCCAGCAGCTTAAGGCCCCCCGGGCCCGGAAACACCATATATTTT
TRBV7-9	TRBJ2-3	NA	NA	CASSLAVVWDTQYF	TGTGCCAGCAGCTTAGCAGTGGTATGGGATACGCAGTATTTT
TRBV2	TRBJ2-1	NA	NA	CARGPGSRGEQFF	TGTGCCAGAGGCCCCGGGAGTCGGGGTGAGCAGTTCTTC
TRBV29-1	TRBJ2-1	NA	TRBD2	CSVEDGRGRAFF	TGCAGCGTTGAAGATGGGAGGGGTAGAGCCTTCTTC
TRBV7-8	TRBJ1-1	NA	NA	CASSLASGTEAFF	TGTGCCAGCAGCTTAGCGTCGGGGACTGAAGCTTTCTTT
TRBV2	TRBJ1-5	few	NA	CASSELEAAQPQHF	TGTGCCAGCAGTGAATTGGAGGCAGCTCAGCCCCAGCATTTT
TRBV5-1	TRBJ2-3	NA	TRBD2	CASSLAFPGLAGPDTDTQYF	TGCGCCAGCAGCTTGGCCTTCCCGGGACTAGCGGGACCAGACACAGATACGCAGTATTTT
TRBV10-3	TRBJ2-1	once	TRBD2	CAIREGPGLVGNEQFF	TGTGCCATCAGGGAGGGACCGGGACTAGTAGGCAATGAGCAGTTCTTC
TRBV10-3	TRBJ2-5	NA	TRBD2	CAISGGSWEGPEETQYF	TGTGCCATCAGTGGGGGGTCGTGGGAGGGCCCAGAAGAGACCCAGTACTTC
TRBV5-6	TRBJ1-4	NA	NA	CASSSDLNRVGEKLFF	TGTGCCAGCAGCTCCGATTTGAACAGGGTCGGGGAAAAACTGTTTTTT
TRBV27	TRBJ2-7	NA	TRBD2	CASSFWTSGYEQYF	TGTGCCAGCAGTTTCTGGACTAGCGGCTACGAGCAGTACTTC
TRBV5-1	TRBJ2-7	NA	NA	CASSLEDRPYEQYF	TGCGCCAGCAGCTTGGAGGACAGACCCTACGAGCAGTACTTC
TRBV4-1	TRBJ1-2	NA	NA	CASSQGGSGYTF	TGCGCCAGCAGCCAAGGGGGTTCTGGCTACACCTTC
TRBV6-1	TRBJ1-6	NA	NA	CASRTANSYNSPLHF	TGTGCCAGCAGGACCGCAAACTCCTATAATTCACCCCTCCACTTT
TRBV7-6	TRBJ2-1	NA	NA	CASSLGQGRSSYNEQFF	TGTGCCAGCAGCTTAGGGCAGGGTCGAAGCTCCTACAATGAGCAGTTCTTC
TRBV28	TRBJ2-6	once	NA	CASSPGLTTGANVLTF	TGTGCCAGCAGTCCAGGGTTGACTACTGGGGCCAACGTCCTGACTTTC
TRBV14	TRBJ1-2	NA	NA	CASSQEGAGAFCGYTF	TGTGCCAGCAGCCAAGAAGGAGCAGGGGCTTTTTGTGGCTACACCTTC
TRBV11-2	TRBJ1-1	few	NA	CASSLASGTEAFF	TGTGCCAGCAGCTTAGCGTCGGGGACTGAAGCTTTCTTT
TRBV10-3	TRBJ2-7	few	TRBD1	CAIRDGQGYEQYF	TGTGCCATCAGGGATGGACAGGGTTACGAGCAGTACTTC
TRBV29-1	TRBJ2-2	NA	NA	CSVDRIANTGELFF	TGCAGCGTTGATCGGATTGCGAACACCGGGGAGCTGTTTTTT
TRBV11-2	TRBJ1-1	NA	NA	CASSLIQREAFF	TGTGCCAGCAGCTTGATACAGAGAGAGGCTTTCTTT
TRBV5-1	TRBJ2-7	NA	NA	CAINRLNEQYF	TGCGCCATAAACCGGCTGAACGAGCAGTACTTC
TRBV5-1	TRBJ2-1	NA	NA	CASSGSNYNEQFF	TGCGCCAGCAGCGGCTCGAATTACAATGAGCAGTTCTTC
TRBV2	TRBJ2-7	NA	TRBD2	CASGASGKLEQYF	TGTGCCAGCGGGGCTAGCGGGAAACTCGAGCAGTACTTC
TRBV7-9	TRBJ2-1	NA	NA	CASSFDPNGGFF	TGTGCCAGCAGCTTCGACCCTAATGGTGGGTTCTTC
TRBV11-2	TRBJ2-5	NA	NA	CASSLGGDGVQETQYF	TGTGCCAGCAGCTTAGGGGGGGACGGGGTTCAAGAGACCCAGTACTTC
TRBV28	TRBJ1-2	once	NA	CASSFNYGYTF	TGTGCCAGCAGTTTTAACTATGGCTACACCTTC
TRBV9	TRBJ2-2	NA	TRBD1	CASSVGTEDTGELFF	TGTGCCAGCAGCGTTGGGACAGAGGACACCGGGGAGCTGTTTTTT
TRBV11-2	TRBJ2-1	NA	NA	CASSPLGGSYNEQFF	TGTGCCAGCAGCCCCCTGGGGGGCTCCTACAATGAGCAGTTCTTC
TRBV29-1	TRBJ2-7	once	TRBD2	CSARGGSAYEQYF	TGCAGCGCACGGGGCGGGAGTGCCTACGAGCAGTACTTC
TRBV5-1	TRBJ1-1	NA	NA	CASSLRVRGTEAFF	TGCGCCAGCAGCCTAAGGGTGCGAGGTACTGAAGCTTTCTTT
TRBV6-4	TRBJ2-6	medium-sized	NA	CASSDSGSGANVLTF	TGTGCCAGCAGTGACTCAGGGTCTGGGGCCAACGTCCTGACTTTC
TRBV6-5	TRBJ2-5	few	NA	CASGPAGVGETQYF	TGTGCCAGCGGACCTGCAGGGGTTGGAGAGACCCAGTACTTC
TRBV5-6	TRBJ2-7	NA	TRBD1	CASSPGTGIYEQYF	TGTGCCAGCAGCCCTGGGACAGGGATATACGAGCAGTACTTC
TRBV27	TRBJ2-7	NA	TRBD2	CASRTLAGKSYEQYF	TGTGCCAGCAGGACCCTAGCGGGAAAGTCCTACGAGCAGTACTTC
TRBV18	TRBJ2-5	NA	NA	CASRPGIGIQETQYF	TGTGCCAGCCGTCCGGGAATAGGGATACAAGAGACCCAGTACTTC
TRBV28	TRBJ1-1	NA	NA	CASIDRSMNTEAFF	TGTGCCAGCATCGACAGAAGCATGAACACTGAAGCTTTCTTT
TRBV7-8	TRBJ2-7	NA	NA	CASSLEFGSNPYEQYF	TGTGCCAGCAGCTTAGAGTTTGGGTCCAACCCCTACGAGCAGTACTTC
TRBV15	TRBJ2-4	NA	NA	CATSRSGGTNIQYF	TGTGCCACCAGCAGATCAGGGGGGACCAACATTCAGTACTTC
TRBV7-9	TRBJ1-3	NA	NA	CASSSIRDSSGNTIYF	TGTGCCAGCAGCTCGATCAGGGATAGCTCTGGAAACACCATATATTTT
TRBV28	TRBJ2-7	NA	NA	CASGTPSDEQYF	TGTGCCAGCGGGACACCCTCCGACGAGCAGTACTTC
TRBV19	TRBJ2-7	once	NA	CASMGGPDEQYF	TGTGCCAGTATGGGGGGCCCGGACGAGCAGTACTTC